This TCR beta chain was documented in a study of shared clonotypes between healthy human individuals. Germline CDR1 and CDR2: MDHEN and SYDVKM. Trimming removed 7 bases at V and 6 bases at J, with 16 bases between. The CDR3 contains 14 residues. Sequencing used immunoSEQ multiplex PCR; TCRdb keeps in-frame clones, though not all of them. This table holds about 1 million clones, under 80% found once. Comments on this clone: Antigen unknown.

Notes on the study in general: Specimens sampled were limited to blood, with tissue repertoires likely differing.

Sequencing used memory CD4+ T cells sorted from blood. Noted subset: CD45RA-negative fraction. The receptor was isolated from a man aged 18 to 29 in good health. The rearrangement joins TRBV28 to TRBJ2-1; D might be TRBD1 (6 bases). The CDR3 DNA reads TGTGCCAGCAAGGGGCGACAGGTTCGCAATGAGCAGTTCTTC. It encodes CASKGRQVRNEQFF.